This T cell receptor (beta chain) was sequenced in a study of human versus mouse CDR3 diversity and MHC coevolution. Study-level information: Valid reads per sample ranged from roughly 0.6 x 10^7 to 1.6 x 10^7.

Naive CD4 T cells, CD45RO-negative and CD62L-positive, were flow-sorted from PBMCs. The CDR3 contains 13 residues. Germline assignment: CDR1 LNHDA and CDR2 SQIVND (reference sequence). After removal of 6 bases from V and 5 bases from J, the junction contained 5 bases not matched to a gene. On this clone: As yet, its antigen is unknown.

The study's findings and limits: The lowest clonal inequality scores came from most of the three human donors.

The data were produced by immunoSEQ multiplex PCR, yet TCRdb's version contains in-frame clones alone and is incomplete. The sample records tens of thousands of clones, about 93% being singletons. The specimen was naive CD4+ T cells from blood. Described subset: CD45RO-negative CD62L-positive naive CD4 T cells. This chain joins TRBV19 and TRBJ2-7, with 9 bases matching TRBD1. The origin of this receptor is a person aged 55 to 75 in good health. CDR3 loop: CASRGDRDDEQYF. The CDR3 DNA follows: TGTGCCAGTAGAGGGGACAGGGACGACGAGCAGTACTTC.